This TCR delta chain was identified in a study of gamma-delta T cells after stem cell transplantation. V lost 0 bases, J lost 0 bases, and 23 bases lay in between. This CDR3 has 22 amino acids. Germline assignment: CDR1 GEAIGNYY and CDR2 EKD. TCRdb re-called the RT-PCR reads through CATT. The sample shows 3,000 or so delta-chain clones, over 30% of them seen only once. This clone counts as hyperexpanded. Within the sample, other DNA sequences also encode this same CDR3. The TCR sequence derives from a human donor. It is not recorded whose cells these are; they may come from a transplant donor. The chain uses TRDV2 and TRDJ3; D gene ambiguous. Sequencing used gamma-delta T cells. The CDR3 loop reads CACDTAESLSAAGSWDTRQMFF. CDR3 nucleotides: TGTGCCTGTGACACCGCCGAGTCTCTTAGCGCCGCAGGCTCCTGGGACACCCGACAGATGTTTTTC.